This T cell receptor (beta chain) was profiled in a study of OX40 agonist ivuxolimab in advanced cancers. In this sample, this clone turned up a few times. Antigen specificity is unknown. TCRdb's copy holds only in-frame clones and misses some; the assay was immunoSEQ multiplex PCR. The sample has around 40,000 clones, 70% to 85% seen once; the top ten hold approximately 21%. The CDR3 totals 13 residues. J was trimmed by 6 bases and V by 5 bases; bases with no gene match: 5. Germline assignment: CDR1 KGHSH and CDR2 LQKENI. Study observations and caveats: Some of the lowest clonal expansion was seen in partial responders at 0.1-3.0 mg/kg.

The chain combines TRBV18 with TRBJ2-7, with TRBD1 matching 9 bases. The sequences come from CD4+ or CD8+ T cells sorted from blood, collected in a trial of the OX40 agonist ivuxolimab. The receptor was isolated from an adult with an advanced solid tumor such as melanoma, head and neck, liver or kidney cancer. CDR3 sequence (DNA): TGTGCCAGCTCAAGACAGGGGGAAAGCGAGCAGTACTTC. Amino acid sequence: CASSRQGESEQYF.